The 12 T cell receptor beta chains in this list originate from one sample, sequenced in a study of graft-versus-host responses after intestinal transplantation. Their antigens remain unidentified. Here immunoSEQ multiplex PCR was the method, and the copy in TCRdb shows in-frame clones only, minus some. This sample has approximately 100,000 clones; about 90% occur once, and the top ten carry about 0.9%. Sequences were derived from unstimulated CD4+ T cells sorted from spleen or lymph node cells, sampled before intestinal transplant. The origin of the receptors is a human donor who received an intestinal transplant.

J is TRBJ2-7 and V is TRBV23-1; the D gene is possibly TRBD2 (6 bases). TRBV23-1 is an open reading frame whose function is uncertain. There are 16 residues in the CDR3. V was pared by 0 bases and J by 3 bases, with 15 bases between. The CDR3 bases are TGCGCCAGCAGTCAATCCTTAGTGCGGACTAACTACGAGCAGTACTTC. Amino acids: CASSQSLVRTNYEQYF.

This clone was seen more than once but under ten times. The chain is built from TRBV12-5 and TRBJ2-6; D may match TRBD1 or TRBD2 (5 bases each). Trimming removed 3 bases at V and 0 bases at J, with 9 bases between. Germline CDR1 LGHNT, CDR2 FRNRAP. The CDR3 runs to 16 residues. The CDR3 DNA follows: TGTGCTAGTGGTTTTTGGGACCTCTCTGGGGCCAACGTCCTGACTTTC. Its translation: CASGFWDLSGANVLTF. The complete variable domain, with remaining parts taken from reference TRBV12-5 and TRBJ2-6, reads DARVTQTPRHKVTEMGQEVTMRCQPILGHNTVFWYRQTMMQGLELLAYFRNRAPLDDSGMPKDRFSAEMPDATLATLKIQPSEPRDSAVYFCASGFWDLSGANVLTFGAGSRLTVL.

The chain recombines TRBV6-5 with TRBJ2-4, with D unresolved. The CDR3 is 15 residues long. V lost 0 bases, J lost 0 bases, and 6 bases lay in between. Per germline, CDR1 MNHEY and CDR2 SVGAGI. The CDR3 is CASSYSRLAKNIQYF. The CDR3 region has the DNA TGTGCCAGCAGTTACTCTCGTTTAGCCAAAAACATTCAGTACTTC.

This sequence joins TRBV7-3 and TRBJ2-1; D is unresolved. V lost 6 bases to trimming and J lost 0 bases, with 12 bases between them. CDR1 SGHTA and CDR2 FQGTGA come from the germline V gene. This CDR3 is built from 15 residues. CDR3 coding DNA: TGTGCCAGCAGTCAAATCCCAGACTCCTACAATGAGCAGTTCTTC. This encodes CASSQIPDSYNEQFF.

The chain employs TRBV9 and TRBJ1-2; 10 bases fit TRBD1. This CDR3 region has 16 residues. Germline V gene lookup returns CDR1 SGDLS and CDR2 YYNGEE. V was pared by 3 bases and J by 4 bases, with 9 bases of the junction left unmatched. The CDR3 sequence: CASSAYGTGDSYGYTF. CDR3 nucleotide sequence: TGTGCCAGCAGCGCCTACGGGACAGGGGACTCCTATGGCTACACCTTC.

This clone showed up just a few times. CDR3 in DNA: TGTGCCAGCAGCCGTAACCCTAGGTTGGATGGCGAGCAGTACTTC. Protein product: CASSRNPRLDGEQYF. V usage is TRBV5-4 and J usage is TRBJ2-7; D unresolved. V was trimmed by 4 bases and J by 6 bases, leaving 20 bases between them. The CDR3 has 15 amino acids. Germline CDR1 reads SGHNT; CDR2 reads YYREEE (reference sequence). Filled out from reference TRBV5-4 and TRBJ2-7, the complete variable domain reads ETGVTQSPTHLIKTRGQQVTLRCSSQSGHNTVSWYQQALGQGPQFIFQYYREEENGRGNFPPRFSGLQFPNYSSELNVNALELDDSALYLCASSRNPRLDGEQYFGPGTRLTVT.

The rearrangement links TRBV4-1 to TRBJ1-6; D ambiguous. Between the trimmed V and J ends, which lost 0 bases and 9 bases, there was a span of 12 bases. Germline assignment: CDR1 MGHRA and CDR2 YSYEKL. This CDR3 region has 15 residues. CDR3 nucleotides: TGCGCCAGCAGCCAAGAAGGACTTTGGGGTTCACCCCTCCACTTT. Protein: CASSQEGLWGSPLHF.

This clone was seen only once. The chain joins TRBV5-1 to TRBJ2-7; D remains ambiguous. This CDR3 comprises 13 residues. Germline loops: CDR1 SGHRS, CDR2 YFSETQ. The germline V and J ends were trimmed by 0 bases and 5 bases, with 9 bases remaining between them. The CDR3 loop reads CASSLVLADEQYF. The DNA for the CDR3 is TGCGCCAGCAGCTTGGTCCTGGCTGACGAGCAGTACTTC.

V is TRBV5-1 and J is TRBJ2-5, with 8 bases matching TRBD1. V lost 1 base and J lost 4; bases outside the gene matches: 6. The CDR3 contains 15 residues. The V gene's germline CDR1 is SGHRS and CDR2 YFSETQ. The chain's CDR3 is CASSLIQGEGETQYF. The CDR3 DNA reads as TGCGCCAGCAGCTTGATACAGGGGGAAGGAGAGACCCAGTACTTC.

The V and J genes are TRBV25-1 and TRBJ1-1; D is uncertain. Trimming cost V 6 bases and J 0 bases, with 11 bases left between them. The CDR3 totals 14 residues. In germline, CDR1 is MGHDK, CDR2 SYGVNS. The CDR3 DNA reads as TGTGCCAGCAGGGGGAGGATATTGAACACTGAAGCTTTCTTT. This codes for CASRGRILNTEAFF. The full variable domain, with the rest looked up from reference TRBV25-1 and TRBJ1-1, is EADIYQTPRYLVIGTGKKITLECSQTMGHDKMYWYQQDPGMELHLIHYSYGVNSTEKGDLSSESTVSRIRTEHFPLTLESARPSHTSQYLCASRGRILNTEAFFGQGTRLTVV.

This clone occurred once. The V call is TRBV25-1, the J call TRBJ1-6, with D perhaps matching TRBD1 (6 bases). V was shortened by 9 bases and J by 6 bases, with 12 bases between the two germline ends. Germline V CDR1 and CDR2: MGHDK, SYGVNS. The CDR3 sequence is 13 residues long. The chain's CDR3 is CARAGQRNSPLHF. CDR3 nucleotide sequence: TGTGCCAGAGCCGGACAGCGTAATTCACCCCTCCACTTT.

The chain couples TRBV2 to TRBJ2-7; D is possibly TRBD1 or TRBD2 (6 bases each). The germline CDR1 and CDR2 sequences are SNHLY and FYNNEI. V was clipped by 7 bases and J by 4 bases, with 11 bases between them. CDR3 size: 12 residues. The CDR3 here is CASIEGGYEQYF. The DNA of the CDR3 is TGTGCCAGCATCGAGGGGGGTTACGAGCAGTACTTC.